The clone carrying this TCR beta chain was counted between two and nine times. The antigen remains unidentified. Healthy donors had no documented immune events, such as infections, while sampled. Clones were sequenced by immunoSEQ multiplex PCR, and TCRdb holds only the in-frame ones, with some missing. The top ten clones hold around 4.7% of a sample with 50,000 to 75,000 clones, 87% of them seen once. The data derive from a study of identifying expanded T cells in peripheral blood. This CDR3 spans 13 amino acids. Trimming shortened V by 7 bases and J by 3 bases, and 13 bases separated the two germline ends. Germline CDR1 MNHNS, CDR2 SASEGT. Study findings and constraints: Differentially abundant clones: about 1.2 between replicates, about 17 at 2 to 3 weeks, more than 18 at four. Across healthy donors, higher total template counts meant significantly greater approximately 2-week count variance.

V gene TRBV6-1 combines with J gene TRBJ2-7, with D possibly matching TRBD2 (5 bases). The sequencing input was blood. This receptor was obtained from a person aged 18-70 years in good health. The CDR3 spells CASIRPGDYEQYF. The CDR3 DNA sequence: TGTGCCAGCATCAGACCCGGGGACTACGAGCAGTACTTC.